Listed below are T cell receptor beta chains from one sample, sequenced in a study of blood T cell repertoires in COVID-19. The protocol was immunoSEQ multiplex PCR, while the TCRdb copy is restricted to in-frame clones and leaves out a portion. The data hold 120,000 to 150,000 clones, with 84% observed a single time. The specimen sequenced was PBMCs or T cells enriched from blood (not recorded which). These receptors were obtained from a woman aged 45-60 years with acute COVID-19. The conserved cysteine and the conserved F or W are not part of the CDR3 here.

TRBJ1-3,TRBV28,ASSLGGDGNTIY
TRBJ1-5,TRBV7-8,ASSLAAVGASNQPQH
TRBJ2-5,TRBV7-7,ASSLVAGLQETQY
TRBJ2-1,TRBV6-5,ASSGLANYNEQF
TRBJ2-7,TRBV7-8,ASSPGLAGFPSEQY
TRBJ1-1,TRBV6-6,ASRDSGTEAF
TRBJ1-5,TRBV28,ASTGQGIAQPQH
TRBJ2-3,TRBV9,ASSDWTSGSLDTQY
TRBJ2-5,TRBV2,ASSSERGETQY
TRBJ2-3,TRBV27,ASSLWRELTDTQY
TRBJ1-5,TRBV27,ASSSQVFKPQH
TRBJ2-3,TRBV5-4,ASSVEGTDTQY
TRBJ2-1,TRBV11-2,ASSLSPGSNEQF
TRBJ1-5,TRBV29-1,SVGMGTGNQPQH
TRBJ2-2,TRBV19,ASSARDSRGGELF
TRBJ1-2,TRBV19,ASSSSGHRGQDYGYT
TRBJ2-2,TRBV29-1,SVVGGSNTGELF
TRBJ2-7,TRBV2,ASSDLGSSYEQY
TRBJ2-5,TRBV2,ASAEIQETQY
TRBJ2-4,TRBV7-2,ASSLRGLDIQY
TRBJ2-5,TRBV25-1,ASSGSPGHPQETQY
TRBJ1-6,TRBV21-1,ASSKATGLWDSPLH
TRBJ1-1,TRBV27,ASSTPSTGNTEAF
TRBJ1-1,TRBV24-1,ATSDGTVLNTEAF
TRBJ2-7,TRBV7-2,ASSHGSYEQY
TRBJ2-6,TRBV7-2,ASSFTGGLFGANVLT
TRBJ2-2,TRBV19,ASSPPGQGYTGELF
TRBJ1-5,TRBV7-8,ASSFRLLGQPQH
TRBJ2-1,TRBV3-1/TRBV3-2,ASSSHGVEDEQF
TRBJ2-7,TRBV6-5,ASTPRTGSYEQY
TRBJ2-2,TRBV5-1,ASSRDRGGGELF
TRBJ1-6,TRBV2,ASRPNRDRVSPLH
TRBJ2-7,TRBV7-8,ASSLEVGGREQY
TRBJ2-3,TRBV20-1,SATLAGVQY
TRBJ1-5,TRBV30,ALGRDPREPQH
TRBJ1-2,TRBV6-5,ASRETVAYGYT
TRBJ1-2,TRBV12-3/TRBV12-4,ASSRQGSYGYT
TRBJ2-7,TRBV29-1,SVDGTGGSEQY
TRBJ2-6,TRBV30,AGDRLANVLT
TRBJ1-1,TRBV11-2,ASSLERWTEAF
TRBJ2-3,TRBV19,ASSQDRVRDTQY
TRBJ2-1,TRBV5-5,ASSLGGSGSIYEQF
TRBJ1-4,TRBV2,ASKVVGQGIEKLF
TRBJ2-7,TRBV29-1,SVVLWTGGNEQY
TRBJ1-1,TRBV6-1,ASSGAALNTEAF
TRBJ2-3,TRBV7-3,ASSFGGATDTQY
TRBJ2-5,TRBV24-1,ATSDLRGGGETQY
TRBJ2-1,TRBV6-5,ASLLPASGSDEQF
TRBJ1-2,TRBV6-5,ASRQGAGGYT
TRBJ1-2,TRBV12-3/TRBV12-4,ASSLQGYGYT
TRBJ2-3,TRBV2,ASTRMSTDTQY